The sequence of this T cell receptor (beta chain) was determined in a study of blood T cell repertoires in COVID-19. With regard to this clone: This specimen includes other DNA sequences encoding the same CDR3.

Measured with immunoSEQ multiplex PCR; TCRdb has only the in-frame clones, and not every one. Among hundreds of thousands of clones, about 87% were seen once, and the ten largest hold about 1.6%. Sequences were obtained from peripheral blood. The clonotype originates from a woman aged 40 to 50 who had recovered from COVID-19.

This CDR3 is CAWSVLGGQPQHF. CDR3 coding DNA: TGTGCCTGGAGTGTACTGGGGGGACAGCCCCAGCATTTT. J is TRBJ1-5 and V is TRBV30, with D possibly matching TRBD1 (5 bases). V was shortened by 0 bases and J by 7 bases, with 10 bases between the two germline ends. This CDR3 comprises 13 residues. CDR1 is GTSNPN and CDR2 is SVGIG in the germline V gene (reference sequence). Together with reference TRBV30 and TRBJ1-5, the CDR3 gives the full variable domain: SQTIHQWPATLVQPVGSPLSLECTVEGTSNPNLYWYRQAAGRGLQLLFYSVGIGQISSEVPQNLSASRPQDRQFILSSKKLLLSDSGFYLCAWSVLGGQPQHFGDGTRLSIL.